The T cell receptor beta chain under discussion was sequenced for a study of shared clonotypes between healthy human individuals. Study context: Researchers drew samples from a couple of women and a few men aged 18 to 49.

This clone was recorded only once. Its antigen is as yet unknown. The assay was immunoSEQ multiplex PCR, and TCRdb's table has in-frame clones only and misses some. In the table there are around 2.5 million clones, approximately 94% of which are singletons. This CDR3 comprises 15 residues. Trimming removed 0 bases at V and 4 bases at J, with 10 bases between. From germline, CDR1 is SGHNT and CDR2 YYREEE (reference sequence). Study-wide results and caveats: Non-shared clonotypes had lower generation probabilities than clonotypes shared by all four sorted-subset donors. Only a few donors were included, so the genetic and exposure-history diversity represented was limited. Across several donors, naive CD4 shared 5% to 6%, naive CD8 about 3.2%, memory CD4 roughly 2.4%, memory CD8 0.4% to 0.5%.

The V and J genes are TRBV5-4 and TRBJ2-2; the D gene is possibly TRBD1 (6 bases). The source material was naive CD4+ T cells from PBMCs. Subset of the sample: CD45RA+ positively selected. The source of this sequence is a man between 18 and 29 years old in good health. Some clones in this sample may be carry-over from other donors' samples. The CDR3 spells CASSLGQASTGELFF. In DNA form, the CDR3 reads TGTGCCAGCAGCTTGGGACAGGCGTCCACCGGGGAGCTGTTTTTT. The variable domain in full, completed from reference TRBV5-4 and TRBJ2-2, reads ETGVTQSPTHLIKTRGQQVTLRCSSQSGHNTVSWYQQALGQGPQFIFQYYREEENGRGNFPPRFSGLQFPNYSSELNVNALELDDSALYLCASSLGQASTGELFFGEGSRLTVL.